This T cell receptor beta chain was recorded in a study of technical replicates of blood from four donors. Per germline, CDR1 SNHLY and CDR2 FYNNEI. The V and J ends lost 0 bases and 4 bases, in that order; junction bases with no gene match: 0. CDR3 length equals 14 residues. The table came from immunoSEQ multiplex PCR; TCRdb's copy has only in-frame clones and leaves some out. The repertoire holds tens of thousands of clones, with under 96% as singletons. The chain joins TRBV2 to TRBJ2-1; 7 bases align to TRBD2. This receptor was taken from a human donor in good health. Sequenced: T cells isolated from PBMCs. The CDR3 here is CASSEAGGYNEQFF. The CDR3 coding sequence is TGTGCCAGCAGTGAAGCGGGAGGGTACAATGAGCAGTTCTTC.